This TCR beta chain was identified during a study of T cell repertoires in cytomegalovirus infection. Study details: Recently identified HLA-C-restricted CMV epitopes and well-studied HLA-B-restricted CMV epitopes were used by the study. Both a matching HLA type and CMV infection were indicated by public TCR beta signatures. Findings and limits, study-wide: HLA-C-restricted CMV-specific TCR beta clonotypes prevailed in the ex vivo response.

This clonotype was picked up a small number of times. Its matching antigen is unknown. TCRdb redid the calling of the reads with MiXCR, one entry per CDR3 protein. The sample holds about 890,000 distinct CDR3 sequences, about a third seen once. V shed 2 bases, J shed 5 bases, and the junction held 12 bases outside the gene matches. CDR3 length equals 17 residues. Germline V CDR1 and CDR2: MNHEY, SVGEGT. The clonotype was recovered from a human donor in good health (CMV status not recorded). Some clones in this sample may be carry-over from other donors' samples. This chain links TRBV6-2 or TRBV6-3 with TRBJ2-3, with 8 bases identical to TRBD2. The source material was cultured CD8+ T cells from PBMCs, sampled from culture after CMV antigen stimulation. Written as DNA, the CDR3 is TGTGCCAGCAGTTACCGCCCCCGGGGGGGTGTTGAAGATACGCAGTATTTT. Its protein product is CASSYRPRGGVEDTQYF.